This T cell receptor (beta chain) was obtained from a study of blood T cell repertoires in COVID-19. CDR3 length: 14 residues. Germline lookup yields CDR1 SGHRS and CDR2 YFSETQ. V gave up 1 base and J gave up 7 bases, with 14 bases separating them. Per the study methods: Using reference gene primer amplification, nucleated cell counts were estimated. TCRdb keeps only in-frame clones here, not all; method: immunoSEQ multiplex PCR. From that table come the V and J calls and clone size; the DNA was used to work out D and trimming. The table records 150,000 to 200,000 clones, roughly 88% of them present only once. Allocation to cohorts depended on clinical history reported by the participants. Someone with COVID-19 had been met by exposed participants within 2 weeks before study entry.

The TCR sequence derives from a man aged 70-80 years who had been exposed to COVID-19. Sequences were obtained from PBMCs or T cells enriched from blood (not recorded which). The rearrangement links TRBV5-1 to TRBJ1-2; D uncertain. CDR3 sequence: CASSLSAALAGYTF. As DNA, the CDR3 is TGCGCCAGCAGCTTGTCGGCAGCGTTAGCTGGCTACACCTTC.